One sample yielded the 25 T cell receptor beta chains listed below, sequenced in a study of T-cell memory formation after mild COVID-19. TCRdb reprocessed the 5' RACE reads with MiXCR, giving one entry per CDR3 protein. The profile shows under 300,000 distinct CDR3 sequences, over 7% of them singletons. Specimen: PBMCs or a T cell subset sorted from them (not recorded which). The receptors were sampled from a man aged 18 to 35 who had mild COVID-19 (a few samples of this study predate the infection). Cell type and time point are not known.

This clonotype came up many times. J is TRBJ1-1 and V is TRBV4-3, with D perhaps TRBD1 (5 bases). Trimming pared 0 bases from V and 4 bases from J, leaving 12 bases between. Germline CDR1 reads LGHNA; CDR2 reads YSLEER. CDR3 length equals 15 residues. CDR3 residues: CASSQDLVGVTEAFF. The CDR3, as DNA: TGCGCCAGCAGCCAAGATCTTGTGGGGGTCACTGAAGCTTTCTTT.

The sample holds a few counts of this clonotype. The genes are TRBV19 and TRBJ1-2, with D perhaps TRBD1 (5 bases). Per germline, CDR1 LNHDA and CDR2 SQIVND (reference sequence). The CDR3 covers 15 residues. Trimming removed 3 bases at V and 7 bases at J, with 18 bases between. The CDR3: CASSIQGGRARGYTF. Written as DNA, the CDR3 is TGTGCCAGTAGTATCCAGGGAGGACGAGCTCGTGGCTACACCTTC.

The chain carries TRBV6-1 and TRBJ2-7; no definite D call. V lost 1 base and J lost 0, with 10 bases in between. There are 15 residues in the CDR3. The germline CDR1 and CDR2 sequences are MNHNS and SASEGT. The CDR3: CASSEETASSYEQYF. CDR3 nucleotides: TGTGCCAGCAGTGAAGAGACCGCGAGCTCCTACGAGCAGTACTTC.

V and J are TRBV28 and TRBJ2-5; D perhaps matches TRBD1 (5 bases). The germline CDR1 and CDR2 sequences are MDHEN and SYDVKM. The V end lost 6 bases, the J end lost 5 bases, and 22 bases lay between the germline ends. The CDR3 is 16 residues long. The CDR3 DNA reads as TGTGCCAGCAGACCCCTTTTGTCAGGGTTGGAGGAGACCCAGTACTTC. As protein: CASRPLLSGLEETQYF.

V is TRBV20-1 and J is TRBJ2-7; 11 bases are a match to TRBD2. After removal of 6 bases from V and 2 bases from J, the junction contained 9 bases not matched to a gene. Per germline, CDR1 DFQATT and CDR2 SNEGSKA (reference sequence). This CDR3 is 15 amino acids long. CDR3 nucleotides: TGCAGTGCCCAACCAGGGACTAGCGGAACCTACGAGCAGTACGTC. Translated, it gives CSAQPGTSGTYEQYV.

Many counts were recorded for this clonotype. The CDR3, as DNA: TGTGCCAGCAGTTTTAGCAATCAGCCCCAGCATTTT. Encoded protein: CASSFSNQPQHF. V and J are TRBV12-3 or TRBV12-4 and TRBJ1-5; no definite D call. V lost 3 bases and J lost 0, with 0 bases in between. CDR3 length: 12 residues.

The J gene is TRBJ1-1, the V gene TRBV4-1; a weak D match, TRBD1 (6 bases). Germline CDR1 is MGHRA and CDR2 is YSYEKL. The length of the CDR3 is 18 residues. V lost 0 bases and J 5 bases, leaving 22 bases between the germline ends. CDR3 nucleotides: TGCGCCAGCAGCCAAGATACCCCCTTGGCAGGGGTAGTAACTGAAGCTTTCTTT. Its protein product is CASSQDTPLAGVVTEAFF.

Here the CDR3 DNA reads TGTGCCAGCAGCGTAGATCCCGTGGGTAAGGGGGGCGTAGGGAATGAGCAGTTCTTC. Its translation: CASSVDPVGKGGVGNEQFF. The rearrangement joins TRBV9 to TRBJ2-1; either TRBD1 or TRBD2 may supply D (6 bases each). Trimming shortened V by 0 bases and J by 7 bases, and 26 bases separated the two germline ends. From germline, CDR1 is SGDLS and CDR2 YYNGEE. The CDR3 length is 19 residues.

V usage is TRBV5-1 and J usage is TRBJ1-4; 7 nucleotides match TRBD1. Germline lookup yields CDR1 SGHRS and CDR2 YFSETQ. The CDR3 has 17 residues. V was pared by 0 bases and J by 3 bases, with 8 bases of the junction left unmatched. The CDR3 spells CASSLGDRARANEKLFF. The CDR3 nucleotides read TGCGCCAGCAGCTTGGGTGACAGGGCTCGGGCTAATGAAAAACTGTTTTTT.

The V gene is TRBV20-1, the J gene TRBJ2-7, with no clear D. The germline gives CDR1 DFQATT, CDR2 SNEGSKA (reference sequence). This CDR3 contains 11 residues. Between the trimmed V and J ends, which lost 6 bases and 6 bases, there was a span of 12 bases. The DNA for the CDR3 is TGCAGTGCCAGTCCAGGAAGCGAGCAGTACTTC. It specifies CSASPGSEQYF.

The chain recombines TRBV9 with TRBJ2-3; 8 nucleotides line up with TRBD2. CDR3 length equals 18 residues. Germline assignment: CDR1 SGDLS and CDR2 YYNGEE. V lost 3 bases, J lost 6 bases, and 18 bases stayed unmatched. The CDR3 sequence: CASSAHTSTGGLSDTQYF. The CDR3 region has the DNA TGTGCCAGCAGCGCCCACACTTCGACGGGAGGGCTGTCGGATACGCAGTATTTT. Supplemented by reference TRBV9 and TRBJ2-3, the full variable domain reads DSGVTQTPKHLITATGQRVTLRCSPRSGDLSVYWYQQSLDQGLQFLIQYYNGEERAKGNILERFSAQQFPDLHSELNLSSLELGDSALYFCASSAHTSTGGLSDTQYFGPGTRLTVL.

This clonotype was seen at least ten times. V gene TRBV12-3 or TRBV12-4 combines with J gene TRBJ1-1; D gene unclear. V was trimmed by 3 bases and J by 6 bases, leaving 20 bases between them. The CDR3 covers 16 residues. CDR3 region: CASSFIAGYKAAEAFF. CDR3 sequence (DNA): TGTGCCAGCAGTTTTATAGCTGGATACAAGGCGGCTGAAGCTTTCTTT.

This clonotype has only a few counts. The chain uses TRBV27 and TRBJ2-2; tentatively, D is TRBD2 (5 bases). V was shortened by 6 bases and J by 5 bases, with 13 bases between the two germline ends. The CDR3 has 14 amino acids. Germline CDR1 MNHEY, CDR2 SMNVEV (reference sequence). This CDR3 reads CASRGEGRTGELFF. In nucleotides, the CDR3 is TGTGCCAGCAGGGGAGAGGGCAGAACCGGGGAGCTGTTTTTT.

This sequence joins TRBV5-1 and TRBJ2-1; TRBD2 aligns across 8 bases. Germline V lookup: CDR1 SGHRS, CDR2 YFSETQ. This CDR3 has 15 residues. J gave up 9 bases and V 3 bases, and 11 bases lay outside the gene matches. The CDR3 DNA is TGCGCCAGCAGCTCACCGGACGGGGGGGTTCGTGAGCAGTTCTTC. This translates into CASSSPDGGVREQFF.

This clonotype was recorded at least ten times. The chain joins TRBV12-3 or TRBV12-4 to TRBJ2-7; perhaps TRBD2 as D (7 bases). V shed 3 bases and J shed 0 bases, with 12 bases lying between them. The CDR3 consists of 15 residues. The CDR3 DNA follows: TGTGCCAGCAGTTTGGGGGGGGCCCTCTCCTACGAGCAGTACTTC. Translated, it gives CASSLGGALSYEQYF.

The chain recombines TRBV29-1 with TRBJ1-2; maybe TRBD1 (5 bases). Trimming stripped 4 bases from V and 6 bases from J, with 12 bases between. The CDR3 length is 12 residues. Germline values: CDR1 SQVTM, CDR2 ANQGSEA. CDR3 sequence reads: CSVVGQGHGYTF. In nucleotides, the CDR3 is TGCAGCGTTGTGGGGCAGGGACATGGCTACACCTTC.

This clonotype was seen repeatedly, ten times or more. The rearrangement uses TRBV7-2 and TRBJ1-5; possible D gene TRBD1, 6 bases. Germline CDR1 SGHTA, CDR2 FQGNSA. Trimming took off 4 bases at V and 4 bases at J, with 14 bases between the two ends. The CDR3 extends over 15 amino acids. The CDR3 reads CASSSGTRENQPQHF. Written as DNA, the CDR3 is TGTGCCAGCAGCTCCGGGACAAGGGAGAATCAGCCCCAGCATTTT. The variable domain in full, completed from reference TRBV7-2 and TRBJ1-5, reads GAGVSQSPSNKVTEKGKDVELRCDPISGHTALYWYRQSLGQGLEFLIYFQGNSAPDKSGLPSDRFSAERTGGSVSTLTIQRTQQEDSAVYLCASSSGTRENQPQHFGDGTRLSIL.

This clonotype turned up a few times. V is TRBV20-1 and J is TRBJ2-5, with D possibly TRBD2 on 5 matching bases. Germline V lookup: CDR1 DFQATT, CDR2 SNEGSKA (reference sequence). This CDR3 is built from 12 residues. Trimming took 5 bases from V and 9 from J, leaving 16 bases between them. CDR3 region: CSARDARSAQYF. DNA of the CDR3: TGCAGTGCTCGGGATGCACGGTCGGCCCAGTACTTC.

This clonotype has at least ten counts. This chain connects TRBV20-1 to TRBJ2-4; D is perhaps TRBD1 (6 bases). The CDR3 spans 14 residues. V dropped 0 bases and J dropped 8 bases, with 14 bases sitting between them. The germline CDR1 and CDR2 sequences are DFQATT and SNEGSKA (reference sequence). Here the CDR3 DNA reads TGCAGTGCTAGAGACAGGGGTTATTCGGACATTCAGTACTTC. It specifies CSARDRGYSDIQYF.

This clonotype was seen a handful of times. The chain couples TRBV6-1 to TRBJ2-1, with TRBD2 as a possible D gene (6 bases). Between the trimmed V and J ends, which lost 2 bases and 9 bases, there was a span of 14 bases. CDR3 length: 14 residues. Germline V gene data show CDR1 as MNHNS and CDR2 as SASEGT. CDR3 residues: CASSEIWGDREQFF. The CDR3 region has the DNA TGTGCCAGCAGTGAAATCTGGGGGGATCGTGAGCAGTTCTTC.

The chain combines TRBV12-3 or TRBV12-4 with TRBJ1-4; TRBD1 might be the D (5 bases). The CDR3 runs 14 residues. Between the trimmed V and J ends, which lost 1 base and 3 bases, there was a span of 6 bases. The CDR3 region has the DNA TGTGCCAGCAGTTTAGGGGACTCTAATGAAAAACTGTTTTTT. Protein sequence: CASSLGDSNEKLFF.

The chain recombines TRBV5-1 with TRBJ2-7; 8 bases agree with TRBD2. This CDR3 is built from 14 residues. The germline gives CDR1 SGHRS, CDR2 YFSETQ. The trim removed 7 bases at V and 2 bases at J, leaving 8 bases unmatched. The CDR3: CASSGGGRTYEQYF. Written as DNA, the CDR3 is TGCGCCAGCTCCGGGGGGGGCAGAACCTACGAGCAGTACTTC.

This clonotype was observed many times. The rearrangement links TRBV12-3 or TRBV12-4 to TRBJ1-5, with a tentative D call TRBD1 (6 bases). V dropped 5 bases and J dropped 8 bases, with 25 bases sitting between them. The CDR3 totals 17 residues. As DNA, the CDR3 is TGTGCCAGCAGTGATGCGTCGGGGGGCTTTGAGATGGAGCCCCAGCATTTT. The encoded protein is CASSDASGGFEMEPQHF.

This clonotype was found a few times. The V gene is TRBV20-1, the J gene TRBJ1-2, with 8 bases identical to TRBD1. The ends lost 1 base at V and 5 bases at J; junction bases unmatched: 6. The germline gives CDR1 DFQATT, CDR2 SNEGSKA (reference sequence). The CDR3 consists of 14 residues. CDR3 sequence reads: CSARATGGEYGYTF. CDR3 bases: TGCAGTGCTAGAGCCACAGGGGGGGAATATGGCTACACCTTC.

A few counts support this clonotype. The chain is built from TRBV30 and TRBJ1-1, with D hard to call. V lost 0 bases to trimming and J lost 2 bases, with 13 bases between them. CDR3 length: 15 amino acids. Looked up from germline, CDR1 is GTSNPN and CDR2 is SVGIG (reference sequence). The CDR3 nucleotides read TGTGCCTGGAGTGTAACGCGGCCAGGAAACACTGAAGCTTTCTTT. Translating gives CAWSVTRPGNTEAFF.